This entry describes one T cell receptor (beta chain). Its matching antigen is unknown. Germline CDR1 and CDR2: SGHRS and YFSETQ. Trimming cost V 3 bases and J 7 bases; bases outside gene matches: 12. The CDR3 has 15 amino acids. The sample belongs to a study of cytomegalovirus exposure and HLA in healthy donors. General study points: Available immune exposure information was restricted to CMV serostatus only. Sequencing probably produced one cluster of sequence variants that were highly shared. It was reported that TCR beta sequences correctly inferred the HLA-A and HLA-B alleles for most subjects.

The PCR was carried out with 60 Vbeta primers and 13 Jbeta primers. Assay: immunoSEQ multiplex PCR; the TCRdb copy retains only in-frame clones and omits some. This table holds 45,000 to 60,000 clones, about three quarters found once. What was sequenced was PBMCs. This rearrangement joins TRBV5-1 to TRBJ1-1, with 7 bases lining up with TRBD1. The clonotype was recovered from a man between 18 and 29 years old in good health and CMV-seronegative. DNA of the CDR3: TGCGCCAGCAGCTCCGAACAGGGGACTCGGGATGAAGCTTTCTTT. The encoded protein is CASSSEQGTRDEAFF.